The entry that follows covers one TCR beta chain sequence. For the second PCR, which ran for 7 to 11 cycles, a sample-barcoded 5' primer and a J-beta primer mix were used. All cDNA molecules were each tagged by a template-switch adaptor with 12 random nucleotides. TCRdb re-derived calls from the 5' RACE reads in MiXCR, one entry per CDR3 protein. The sample has about 580,000 distinct CDR3 sequences, 45% to 55% seen once. The record originates from a study of blood T cells in healthy people across ages. Donation came from healthy Caucasian individuals in Russia who were aged roughly 6 to 100. Trimming at V came to 5 bases and at J to 6 bases, leaving 14 bases not matched to a gene. The CDR3 is 16 amino acids. Germline V gene lookup returns CDR1 SEHNR and CDR2 FQNEAQ (reference sequence).

The sample consisted of blood. The clonotype comes from an elderly man in good health. The chain combines TRBV7-9 with TRBJ1-2, with TRBD1 identical over 8 bases. The DNA of the CDR3 is TGTGCCAGCAGCCCAGGGGGCGCACAGGGAATCCATGGCTACACCTTC. It codes for CASSPGGAQGIHGYTF.